This is a list of T cell receptor beta chains from one sample in a study of blood T cell repertoires in COVID-19. The repertoire was sequenced with immunoSEQ multiplex PCR; TCRdb's copy has only in-frame clones and lacks some. The sample includes 150,000 to 200,000 clones, 60% to 85% seen only once; the top ten take roughly 8%. The sequencing input was peripheral blood. These receptors originate from a man aged 60-69 years with acute or convalescent COVID-19. CDR3s include the opening cysteine and the closing phenylalanine or tryptophan. Each record gives: CDR3 protein, CDR3 DNA, V gene, D gene, clone size, J gene. The D gene is left open where the match is weak. Size values are once, few and many counts, or a class for expanded clones, and some rows have none.

CASSLWASGVETQYF	TGTGCCAGCAGCCTCTGGGCTAGCGGGGTAGAGACCCAGTACTTC	TRBV7-2	TRBD2	.	TRBJ2-5
CAWRPRETNYGYTF	TGTGCCTGGCGCCCCAGGGAAACCAACTATGGCTACACCTTC	TRBV30	.	.	TRBJ1-2
CASSLGTGWGKTEAFF	TGTGCCAGCAGCCTAGGGACAGGGTGGGGGAAAACTGAAGCTTTCTTT	TRBV2	TRBD1	once	TRBJ1-1
CASSLPQGRWGYTF	TGTGCCAGTAGCCTTCCACAGGGGAGATGGGGCTACACCTTC	TRBV19	TRBD1	.	TRBJ1-2
CASRRDRGQTEAFF	TGTGCCAGCAGAAGAGACAGGGGGCAAACTGAAGCTTTCTTT	TRBV6-5	TRBD1	.	TRBJ1-1
CASSVYRERTGLRGYTF	TGTGCCAGCAGTGTCTATCGGGAGCGGACAGGCCTCCGTGGCTACACCTTC	TRBV6-1	TRBD1	.	TRBJ1-2
CASSLASGVSTDTQYF	TGTGCCAGCAGCTTAGCTAGCGGGGTTTCCACAGATACGCAGTATTTT	TRBV11-3	TRBD2	.	TRBJ2-3
CASSKDRDYEQYF	TGTGCCAGCAGCAAGGACAGAGACTACGAGCAGTACTTC	TRBV9	.	.	TRBJ2-7
CASSPRTSGYQETQYF	TGTGCCAGCAGCCCCCGGACTAGCGGCTACCAAGAGACCCAGTACTTC	TRBV9	TRBD2	.	TRBJ2-5
CASSPPLAGITDTQYF	TGTGCCAGCTCACCTCCCCTAGCGGGGATCACAGATACGCAGTATTTT	TRBV18	TRBD2	.	TRBJ2-3
CASRGQGNQPQHF	TGTGCCAGCAGGGGACAGGGAAATCAGCCCCAGCATTTT	TRBV6-5	TRBD1	.	TRBJ1-5
CAIRSQTGGNTGELFF	TGTGCCATCAGATCTCAGACAGGGGGCAACACCGGGGAGCTGTTTTTT	TRBV10-3	TRBD1	.	TRBJ2-2
CAIRTGGDQETQYF	TGTGCCATCCGGACAGGGGGTGATCAAGAGACCCAGTACTTC	TRBV10-3	TRBD1	.	TRBJ2-5
CASSEGNRGDTQYF	TGTGCCAGCAGCGAGGGGAATAGGGGGGATACGCAGTATTTT	TRBV7-8	.	.	TRBJ2-3
CASSNRLAGGPRETQYF	TGTGCCAGCAGTAATCGACTCGCGGGGGGGCCCCGGGAGACCCAGTACTTC	TRBV3-1/TRBV3-2	TRBD2	few	TRBJ2-5
CASSFGGSRAGYTF	TGTGCCAGCAGTTTCGGGGGGAGCCGAGCCGGCTACACCTTC	TRBV28	.	few	TRBJ1-2
CASRGQGQTEAFF	TGTGCCAGCAGGGGTCAGGGGCAGACTGAAGCTTTCTTT	TRBV2	.	.	TRBJ1-1
CATSDSPGQANTGELFF	TGTGCCACCAGTGATTCACCCGGACAGGCAAACACCGGGGAGCTGTTTTTT	TRBV24-1	TRBD1	.	TRBJ2-2
CASSYGQDNEKLFF	TGTGCCAGCAGTTACGGACAGGATAATGAAAAACTGTTTTTT	TRBV6-5	TRBD1	.	TRBJ1-4
CASSQGVGSGGGGYTF	TGCGCCAGCAGCCAAGGGGTAGGGTCGGGGGGAGGCGGCTACACCTTC	TRBV4-3	.	.	TRBJ1-2
CASSLDPQGAFGNTIYF	TGTGCCAGCAGCTTAGACCCCCAGGGGGCTTTCGGAAACACCATATATTTT	TRBV7-6	TRBD1	.	TRBJ1-3
CASSQERDRGSDTQYF	TGCGCCAGCAGCCAAGAACGGGACAGGGGTTCCGATACGCAGTATTTT	TRBV4-1	TRBD1	.	TRBJ2-3
CASTPSGTSVDTQYF	TGTGCCAGCACCCCTTCCGGGACTAGCGTGGATACGCAGTATTTT	TRBV9	TRBD2	.	TRBJ2-3
CASRTAYNSPLHF	TGTGCCAGTCGAACAGCCTATAATTCACCCCTCCACTTT	TRBV19	.	few	TRBJ1-6
CAWSEDSMNTEAFF	TGTGCCTGGAGTGAGGACAGTATGAACACTGAAGCTTTCTTT	TRBV30	.	.	TRBJ1-1
CASSNRDRAVNEQFF	TGTGCCAGCAGTAACCGGGACAGGGCCGTCAATGAGCAGTTCTTC	TRBV6-5	TRBD1	.	TRBJ2-1
CASSNGLGRQNSPLHF	TGTGCCAGTAGTAACGGGCTCGGGAGGCAAAATTCACCCCTCCACTTT	TRBV19	.	few	TRBJ1-6
CASSLGQDGKLFF	TGTGCCAGCAGTTTGGGACAGGACGGAAAACTGTTTTTT	TRBV12-3/TRBV12-4	TRBD1	.	TRBJ1-4
CASSYGDTEAFF	TGTGCCAGCAGTTATGGAGACACTGAAGCTTTCTTT	TRBV6-5	.	.	TRBJ1-1
CASSLGDSYGYTF	TGTGCCAGCAGCTTAGGGGACAGCTATGGCTACACCTTC	TRBV7-8	TRBD1	.	TRBJ1-2
CASSRGYEQYF	TGTGCCAGCAGCCGGGGCTACGAGCAGTACTTC	TRBV9	.	.	TRBJ2-7
CASSQGTGDTYEQYF	TGTGCCAGCAGCCAGGGAACAGGGGACACCTACGAGCAGTACTTC	TRBV3-1/TRBV3-2	TRBD1	.	TRBJ2-7
CAISESTGVSTDTQYF	TGTGCCATCAGTGAGTCAACGGGAGTTAGCACAGATACGCAGTATTTT	TRBV10-3	.	.	TRBJ2-3
CATFRGPGYGYTF	TGTGCCACCTTCCGTGGGCCTGGATATGGCTACACCTTC	TRBV7-6	.	.	TRBJ1-2
CAWSVLGTGNFMNTEAFF	TGTGCCTGGAGTGTACTGGGGACAGGGAATTTTATGAACACTGAAGCTTTCTTT	TRBV30	TRBD1	few	TRBJ1-1
CASSFTGGVTGELFF	TGTGCCAGCAGCTTTACAGGGGGCGTCACCGGGGAGCTGTTTTTT	TRBV5-4	TRBD1	.	TRBJ2-2
CSASADSLTGGYEQYF	TGCAGTGCTAGTGCCGACTCCTTGACAGGGGGCTACGAGCAGTACTTC	TRBV20-1	TRBD1	.	TRBJ2-7
CASSLGTDYTEAFF	TGTGCCAGCAGCTTGGGGACTGATTACACTGAAGCTTTCTTT	TRBV5-6	.	.	TRBJ1-1
CAWRGATRRLQETQYF	TGTGCCTGGAGGGGGGCCACTAGACGTCTCCAAGAGACCCAGTACTTC	TRBV30	.	.	TRBJ2-5
CASSLSSDRGSTDTQYF	TGTGCCAGCTCACTATCTTCTGACAGGGGTAGCACAGATACGCAGTATTTT	TRBV18	TRBD1	.	TRBJ2-3
CASSLGQSSYNEQFF	TGCGCCAGCAGCTTAGGACAAAGCTCCTACAATGAGCAGTTCTTC	TRBV5-1	.	.	TRBJ2-1
CASSLDHVTDTQYF	TGTGCCAGCAGCTTAGATCATGTCACAGATACGCAGTATTTT	TRBV11-2	.	.	TRBJ2-3
CASSSGQFYGYTF	TGTGCCAGTAGTTCTGGACAGTTCTATGGCTACACCTTC	TRBV19	.	few	TRBJ1-2
CASSPGTGEGVYGYTF	TGTGCCAGCAGCCCCGGGACAGGGGAGGGTGTCTATGGCTACACCTTC	TRBV7-3	TRBD1	once	TRBJ1-2
CASSQETGTNTEAFF	TGCGCCAGCAGCCAAGAAACAGGGACGAACACTGAAGCTTTCTTT	TRBV4-1	.	.	TRBJ1-1
CASSLAFPRTGALYEQYF	TGTGCCAGCAGCTTGGCCTTTCCCCGGACAGGGGCCCTCTACGAGCAGTACTTC	TRBV5-6	TRBD1	.	TRBJ2-7
CASSLGEATNEKLFF	TGTGCCAGCAGCTTAGGGGAGGCAACTAATGAAAAACTGTTTTTT	TRBV5-4	.	.	TRBJ1-4
CASSQGTGSNNTEAFF	TGCGCCAGCAGTCAGGGGACAGGGAGTAACAACACTGAAGCTTTCTTT	TRBV23-1	TRBD1	.	TRBJ1-1
CASSQDIVRRVRTNEKLFF	TGCGCCAGCAGCCAAGATATCGTGCGCCGGGTGAGGACTAATGAAAAACTGTTTTTT	TRBV4-1	.	.	TRBJ1-4
CASSAQTGGKFYEQYF	TGTGCCAGCAGCGCCCAGACGGGGGGGAAGTTCTACGAGCAGTACTTC	TRBV14	TRBD2	.	TRBJ2-7
CASRERGGAVNEQFF	TGTGCCAGCAGGGAGCGGGGGGGCGCGGTGAATGAGCAGTTCTTC	TRBV3-1/TRBV3-2	TRBD2	.	TRBJ2-1
CAWFSRNTGELFF	TGTGCCTGGTTCTCCCGGAACACCGGGGAGCTGTTTTTT	TRBV30	.	few	TRBJ2-2
CASGAGDTEAFF	TGTGCCAGCGGGGCTGGCGACACTGAAGCTTTCTTT	TRBV2	.	.	TRBJ1-1